Here is one TCR beta chain with its context. Researchers ran the PCR with 60 Vbeta and 13 Jbeta primers. Clones were sequenced by immunoSEQ multiplex PCR, and TCRdb holds only the in-frame ones, with some missing. The data show about 120,000 clones, with less than 80% seen just once and 9.5% held by the top ten. Germline V gene data show CDR1 as MRHNA and CDR2 as SNTAGT. The J segment lost 6 bases and the V segment lost 6 bases, leaving 6 bases of the junction unmatched. The CDR3 sequence is 14 residues long. This specimen belongs to a study of cytomegalovirus exposure and HLA in healthy donors. Source material: PBMCs. The rearrangement links TRBV6-4 to TRBJ2-1, with 9 bases aligning to TRBD1. This clonotype originated in a woman in her thirties or forties in good health and CMV-seropositive. The CDR3 spells CASSEQGASNEQFF. CDR3 nucleotide sequence: TGTGCCAGCAGCGAACAGGGGGCGAGCAATGAGCAGTTCTTC.